The clone carrying this TCR beta chain was observed at least ten times. Its target is unknown. Template material for amplifying TCR beta CDR3 regions consisted of RNA transcripts. The study used the HTBI primer set for a first-round RT-PCR of the TCR CDR3. TCRdb re-analysed the multiplex PCR reads in MiXCR, keeping a single row per CDR3 protein. The sample contains 600,000 or so distinct CDR3 sequences, under 20% of which appear only once. The CDR3 consists of 13 residues. Per germline, CDR1 MNHNS and CDR2 SASEGT. With 6 bases removed from V and 4 bases from J, the gap between germline ends came to 10 bases. The data are from a study of T cells in Graves' hyperthyroidism and ophthalmopathy. Findings of the study overall: Ophthalmopathy and stable hyperthyroidism were separated by a 13 V-J model. Median prediction lead before ophthalmopathy onset was 6.5 months with the model.

The TCR comes from a woman aged 30 to 39 with Graves' hyperthyroidism. Sequenced sample: blood. The V gene is TRBV6-1, the J gene TRBJ1-5, with D possibly being TRBD1 (6 bases). CDR3 amino acids: CASRATGNQPQHF. Written as DNA, the CDR3 is TGTGCCAGCAGAGCCACAGGGAATCAGCCCCAGCATTTT.